These 5 T cell receptor beta chains were sequenced from one sample in a study of shared clonotypes between healthy human individuals. CD8 cells classed as naive were CD45RO-negative and positively selected for CCR7, excluding terminally differentiated effector memory CD45RA+ cells. Clones were read by immunoSEQ multiplex PCR, and TCRdb kept only the in-frame ones, dropping some. The table lists 1.5 million to 2.5 million clones, about 95% of them singletons. The specimen was naive CD8+ T cells sorted from blood. The origin of the receptors is a man aged 18 to 35 in good health.

This clone is a singleton in its sample. This chain joins TRBV2 and TRBJ2-7; no firm D call. The CDR3 has 15 amino acids. Germline CDR1 is SNHLY and CDR2 is FYNNEI. V gave up 0 bases and J gave up 6 bases, with 15 bases separating them. The CDR3 region has the DNA TGTGCCAGCAGTGAAGCCCAAGGGAAAGTCGGCGAGCAGTACTTC. The encoded protein is CASSEAQGKVGEQYF.

In this sample, this clone turned up a few times. Distinct nucleotide sequences in the sample also encode this CDR3. V usage is TRBV30 and J usage is TRBJ2-7; D is possibly TRBD1 (5 bases). Germline V CDR1 and CDR2: GTSNPN, SVGIG (reference sequence). The V end lost 0 bases, the J end lost 1 base, and 7 bases lay between the germline ends. The CDR3 runs 13 residues. In DNA, the CDR3 is TGTGCCTGGAGTGTAGACAGTTCCTACGAGCAGTACTTC. Residues: CAWSVDSSYEQYF.

The V call is TRBV9, the J call TRBJ1-2; the D gene is possibly TRBD1 (6 bases). This CDR3 region has 15 residues. Germline V gene lookup returns CDR1 SGDLS and CDR2 YYNGEE. V lost 0 bases and J 2 bases, leaving 11 bases between the germline ends. In DNA form, the CDR3 reads TGTGCCAGCAGCGTAGAGCCGGGGGCGAACTATGGCTACACCTTC. Encoded protein: CASSVEPGANYGYTF.

This chain links TRBV6-5 with TRBJ1-2, with 8 nucleotides matching TRBD1. The CDR3 sequence is 16 residues long. The V gene end was trimmed by 2 bases and the J gene end by 3 bases; junction bases not matched to a gene: 8. The germline V gene encodes CDR1 MNHEY and CDR2 SVGAGI. CDR3 nucleotide sequence: TGTGCCAGCAGTTACGAGGGTGGACAGGGAGACTATGGCTACACCTTC. It codes for CASSYEGGQGDYGYTF.

This clone came up once. The V and J genes are TRBV28 and TRBJ1-1, with D possibly TRBD1 on 6 matching bases. Germline lookup yields CDR1 MDHEN and CDR2 SYDVKM. Trimming stripped 3 bases from V and 11 bases from J, with 10 bases between. The CDR3 is 11 residues long. The CDR3 DNA follows: TGTGCCAGCAGTTTCGGACAGATGGCTTTCTTT. Amino acid sequence: CASSFGQMAFF. Full variable domain (missing parts from reference TRBV28 and TRBJ1-1): DVKVTQSSRYLVKRTGEKVFLECVQDMDHENMFWYRQDPGLGLRLIYFSYDVKMKEKGDIPEGYSVSREKKERFSLILESASTNQTSMYLCASSFGQMAFFGQGTRLTVV.